This T cell receptor (beta chain) came from a study of blood T cell repertoires in COVID-19. Overall study: Whether acute or convalescent, the COVID-19 samples came from the United States, Italy and Spain. Sources were T cells, B-cell-depleted T cells, or PBMCs; the material itself was cDNA or gDNA.

CDR3 length: 16 amino acids. Losses at the gene ends were 2 bases for V and 1 base for J; bases not matched to a gene: 6. Looked up from germline, CDR1 is WNHNN and CDR2 is SYGVQD (reference sequence). As handled by the study authors: Quantification of nucleated cells was approximated via reference gene primer amplification. Data came from immunoSEQ multiplex PCR; TCRdb stores just in-frame clones and leaves some out. The DNA was the basis for D and trimming; V, J and clone size are from that table. The sample yields 250,000 to 350,000 clones, approximately 86% seen once. This TCR derives from a woman aged 45-60 years with active or convalescent COVID-19. The V call is TRBV10-1, the J call TRBJ2-3; 7 nucleotides align to TRBD1. The sample consisted of peripheral blood. CDR3 bases: TGCGCCAGCAGTGAGAGAAGAACAGGGGGCACAGATACGCAGTATTTT. This encodes CASSERRTGGTDTQYF.